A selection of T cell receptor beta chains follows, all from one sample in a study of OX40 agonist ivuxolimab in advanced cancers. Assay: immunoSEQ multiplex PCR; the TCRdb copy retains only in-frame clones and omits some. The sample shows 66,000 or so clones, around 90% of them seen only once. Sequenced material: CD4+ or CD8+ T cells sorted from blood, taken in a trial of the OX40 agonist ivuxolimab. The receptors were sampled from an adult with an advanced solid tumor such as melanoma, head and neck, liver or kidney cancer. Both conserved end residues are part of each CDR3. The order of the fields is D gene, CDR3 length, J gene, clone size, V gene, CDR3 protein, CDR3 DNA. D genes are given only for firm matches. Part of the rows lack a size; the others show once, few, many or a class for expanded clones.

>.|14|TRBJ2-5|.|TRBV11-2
CASSAQVDGETQYF
TGTGCCAGCAGCGCCCAAGTCGACGGGGAGACCCAGTACTTC
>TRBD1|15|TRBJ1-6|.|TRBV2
CASSETRTGNSPLHF
TGTGCCAGCAGTGAAACTCGGACAGGGAATTCACCCCTCCACTTT
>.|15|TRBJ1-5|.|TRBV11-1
CASSQGPEGGQPQHF
TGTGCCAGCAGCCAGGGACCAGAGGGGGGTCAGCCCCAGCATTTT
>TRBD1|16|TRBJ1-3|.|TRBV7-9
CASSLLLGQGKSTIYF
TGTGCCAGCAGCCTGCTGTTAGGACAGGGAAAATCGACCATATATTTT
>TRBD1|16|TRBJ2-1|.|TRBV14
CASSQKGQGQVNEQFF
TGTGCCAGCAGCCAGAAGGGACAGGGGCAGGTCAATGAGCAGTTCTTC
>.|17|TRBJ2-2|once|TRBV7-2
CASSLNMGGRETGELFF
TGTGCCAGCAGCTTAAACATGGGGGGCCGGGAAACCGGGGAGCTGTTTTTT
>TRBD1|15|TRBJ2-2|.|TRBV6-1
CASSLQGVDTGELFF
TGTGCCAGCAGTCTCCAGGGGGTCGACACCGGGGAGCTGTTTTTT
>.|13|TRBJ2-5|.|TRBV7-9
CASSFKLQETQYF
TGTGCCAGCAGCTTTAAACTGCAAGAGACCCAGTACTTC
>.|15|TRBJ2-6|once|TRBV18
CASSQGVAGANVLTF
TGTGCCAGCTCACAGGGTGTGGCTGGGGCCAACGTCCTGACTTTC
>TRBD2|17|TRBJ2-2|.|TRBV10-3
CAIRGTSGGPGTGELFF
TGTGCCATCAGAGGGACTAGCGGGGGGCCGGGCACCGGGGAGCTGTTTTTT
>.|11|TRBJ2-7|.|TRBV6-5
CASSYLTEQYF
TGTGCCAGCAGTTACTTGACGGAGCAGTACTTC
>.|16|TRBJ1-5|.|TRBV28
CASQKGGGGSNQPQHF
TGTGCCAGCCAAAAAGGTGGAGGGGGTAGCAATCAGCCCCAGCATTTT
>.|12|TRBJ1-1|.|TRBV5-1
CASSFGDTEAFF
TGCGCCAGCAGCTTTGGGGACACTGAAGCTTTCTTT
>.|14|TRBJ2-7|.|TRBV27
CATSRQGPSYEQYF
TGTGCCACCAGTCGGCAGGGTCCATCCTACGAGCAGTACTTC
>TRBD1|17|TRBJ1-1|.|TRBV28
CASPPNRDRGEGTEAFF
TGTGCCAGCCCCCCTAACCGGGACAGAGGGGAGGGCACTGAAGCTTTCTTT
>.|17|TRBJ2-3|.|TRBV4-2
CASSQGSEGSTGDTQYF
TGTGCCAGCAGCCAAGGGTCGGAAGGGTCGACGGGGGATACGCAGTATTTT
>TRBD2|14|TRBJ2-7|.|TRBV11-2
CASSLLAGVYEQYF
TGTGCCAGCAGCTTGCTAGCGGGAGTCTACGAGCAGTACTTC
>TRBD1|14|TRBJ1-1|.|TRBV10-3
CAISEQTGIAEAFF
TGTGCCATCAGTGAGCAGACAGGGATCGCTGAAGCTTTCTTT
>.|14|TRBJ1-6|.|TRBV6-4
CASSDSGQFSPLHF
TGTGCCAGCAGTGACTCAGGACAGTTCTCACCCCTCCACTTT
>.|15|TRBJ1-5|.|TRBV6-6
CASYRAGAINQPQHF
TGTGCCAGCTATCGTGCGGGAGCGATCAATCAGCCCCAGCATTTT
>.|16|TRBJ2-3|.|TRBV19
CASLFRVGDPTDTQYF
TGTGCCAGTTTGTTTAGGGTAGGGGACCCCACAGATACGCAGTATTTT
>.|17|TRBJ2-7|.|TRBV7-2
CASSSRGAGVPPREQYF
TGTGCCAGCAGCTCACGAGGGGCAGGGGTCCCCCCTAGGGAGCAGTACTTC
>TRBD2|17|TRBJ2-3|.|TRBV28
CASSFGGGSGPTDTQYF
TGTGCCAGCAGTTTCGGGGGGGGTAGCGGACCCACAGATACGCAGTATTTT
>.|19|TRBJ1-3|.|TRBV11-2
CASSLVLIRERTSGNTIYF
TGTGCCAGCAGCTTAGTTCTCATACGCGAAAGAACCTCTGGAAACACCATATATTTT
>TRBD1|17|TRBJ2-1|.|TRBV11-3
CASSLGPRQGRMNEQFF
TGTGCCAGCAGCTTAGGCCCGCGACAGGGTAGGATGAATGAGCAGTTCTTC
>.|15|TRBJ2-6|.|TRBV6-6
CASTVWKSGANVLTF
TGTGCCAGCACGGTCTGGAAATCTGGGGCCAACGTCCTGACTTTC
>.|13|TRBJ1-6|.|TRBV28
CASSLLSNSPLHF
TGTGCCAGCAGTTTATTGTCCAATTCACCCCTCCACTTT